Following are 21 T cell receptor beta chains from one sample sequenced in a study of neurological immune-mediated disorders. TCRdb re-analysed the 5' RACE reads in MiXCR, keeping a single row per CDR3 protein. This table holds approximately 60,000 distinct CDR3 sequences, approximately 4.1% found once. Source material: PBMCs. These receptors were collected from a man over 45 with multiple sclerosis.

This clonotype was observed at least ten times. The V gene is TRBV20-1, the J gene TRBJ2-2; a weak D match, TRBD2 (7 bases). Trimming took off 3 bases at V and 0 bases at J, with 11 bases between the two ends. This CDR3 spans 15 amino acids. Germline CDR1 reads DFQATT; CDR2 reads SNEGSKA (reference sequence). In DNA form, the CDR3 reads TGCAGTGCTAGGGCGGGGGCCGCGAACACCGGGGAGCTGTTTTTT. Translation gives CSARAGAANTGELFF.

V is TRBV19 and J is TRBJ2-1; 9 bases map to TRBD1. This CDR3 has 14 residues. Germline CDR1 is LNHDA and CDR2 is SQIVND (reference sequence). The V segment lost 3 bases and the J segment 8 bases; nucleotides outside the gene matches: 5. CDR3 sequence (DNA): TGTGCCAGTAGTATCTGGGACAGGGATGATGAGCAGTTCTTC. It translates to CASSIWDRDDEQFF.

This clonotype showed up many times. The V gene is TRBV20-1, the J gene TRBJ2-3, with TRBD2 matching over 9 bases. The CDR3 consists of 15 residues. Germline trimming cut 5 bases from V and 8 bases from J; bases unmatched to any gene: 14. Germline assignment: CDR1 DFQATT and CDR2 SNEGSKA (reference sequence). The CDR3 sequence is CSASNPGLAVRTQYF. CDR3 nucleotides: TGCAGTGCTTCTAACCCGGGACTAGCAGTTCGTACGCAGTATTTT.

There are many counts of this clonotype. The rearrangement joins TRBV11-2 to TRBJ1-1; D ambiguous. From germline, CDR1 is SGHAT and CDR2 FQNNGV. The CDR3 loop spans 16 amino acids. Trimming removed 6 bases at V and 4 bases at J, with 21 bases between. The CDR3 is CASRVGGSGYGTEAFF. DNA of the CDR3: TGTGCCAGCAGGGTAGGAGGGTCGGGGTATGGCACTGAAGCTTTCTTT.

In its sample, this clonotype was seen many times. The chain recombines TRBV7-9 with TRBJ2-4; the match to TRBD2 covers 12 bases. Germline V lookup: CDR1 SEHNR, CDR2 FQNEAQ (reference sequence). J lost 0 bases, V lost 4 bases, and 4 bases had no gene match. There are 17 residues in the CDR3. CDR3 residues: CASSSPLAGGAKNIQYF. In DNA, the CDR3 is TGTGCCAGCAGCTCCCCACTAGCGGGGGGAGCCAAAAACATTCAGTACTTC.

The sample holds many counts of this clonotype. This chain links TRBV12-3 or TRBV12-4 with TRBJ2-3; the D is unclear. The germline V and J ends were trimmed by 1 base and 4 bases, with 6 bases remaining between them. This CDR3 spans 13 amino acids. The CDR3, as DNA: TGTGCCAGCAGTTTAGGCCCAGCAGATACGCAGTATTTT. It encodes CASSLGPADTQYF.

This clonotype was detected many times. This chain joins TRBV10-3 and TRBJ2-2; D may be TRBD1 (5 bases). CDR3 length: 14 amino acids. V was trimmed by 8 bases and J by 1 base, leaving 11 bases between them. Germline CDR1 and CDR2: ENHRY and SYGVKD. CDR3 amino acids: CAIGTTGNTGELFF. The CDR3 coding sequence is TGTGCCATCGGAACTACAGGGAACACCGGGGAGCTGTTTTTT.

This clonotype has more than one count but fewer than ten. A much larger clone lies one base from this, so it may be a read error. V is TRBV3-1 and J is TRBJ2-7; D remains ambiguous. The germline V gene has CDR1 LGHDT and CDR2 YNNKEL (reference sequence). V was cut by 5 bases and J by 2 bases, with 16 bases left in between. The CDR3 is 15 amino acids. CDR3 region: CASSEPVEGTYEQYV. The DNA of the CDR3 is TGTGCCAGCAGCGAACCTGTCGAAGGAACCTACGAGCAGTACGTC.

With respect to this clonotype: Just one base apart from a much larger clone, this may be a read error. CDR3 DNA: TGCAGTGCTAGAGACAGCGGAAAGCCCTACGAGCAGTACGTC. Encoded protein: CSARDSGKPYEQYV. The J gene is TRBJ2-7, the V gene TRBV20-1; a possible D gene is TRBD2 (5 bases). V was pared by 0 bases and J by 2 bases, with 11 bases between. CDR1 and CDR2 from the germline V gene are DFQATT and SNEGSKA (reference sequence). The CDR3 spans 14 residues.

At least ten counts were recorded for this clonotype. The CDR3, as DNA: TGTGCCAGCAGCTCCGGGACAGGGGGATACAATGAGCAGTTCTTC. This translates into CASSSGTGGYNEQFF. V usage is TRBV6-6 and J usage is TRBJ2-1; 11 bases are shared with TRBD1. V was clipped by 6 bases and J by 4 bases; unmatched bases: 5. This CDR3 is 15 amino acids long. CDR1 is MNHNY and CDR2 is SVGAGI in the germline V gene (reference sequence).

This clonotype was found many times. The gene calls are TRBV20-1 and TRBJ2-3; a possible D gene is TRBD1 (5 bases). Trimming left V 3 bases short and J 1 base short, with 8 bases between. Germline V gene lookup returns CDR1 DFQATT and CDR2 SNEGSKA (reference sequence). The CDR3 totals 13 residues. This chain's CDR3 is CSAREGGTDTQYF. The CDR3 nucleotides are TGCAGTGCTAGGGAAGGGGGCACAGATACGCAGTATTTT.

This clonotype appeared many times. The chain joins TRBV30 to TRBJ2-3; D may be TRBD2 (6 bases). There are 13 residues in the CDR3. Germline V gene sequence: CDR1 GTSNPN, CDR2 SVGIG (reference sequence). The V gene lost 7 bases and the J gene lost 4 bases, with 15 bases spanning the gap. CDR3 DNA: TGTGCCTCGACTAGGGGTCAAGCAGATACGCAGTATTTT. It specifies CASTRGQADTQYF.

As to this clonotype: The missing conserved phenylalanine or tryptophan at the end of this CDR3 makes a read error likely. The chain carries TRBV12-3 or TRBV12-4 and TRBJ2-7, with D possibly called TRBD1 or TRBD2 (5 bases each). The V and J ends lost 5 bases and 4 bases respectively, with 15 bases between them. The CDR3 is 14 amino acids. CDR3 residues: CASSHQGGSYEQYL. CDR3 nucleotide sequence: TGTGCCAGCAGTCACCAGGGCGGGTCGTACGAGCAGTACTTA.

This clonotype was seen many times. The rearrangement joins TRBV5-6 to TRBJ2-5, with TRBD2 as a possible D gene (6 bases). Germline CDR1 and CDR2: SGHDT and YYEEEE. Trimming cost V 4 bases and J 8 bases, with 24 bases left between them. There are 16 residues in the CDR3. In DNA, the CDR3 is TGTGCCAGCAGCGACTCCCGGGCGGGACTCAGCTCAACCCAGTACTTC. It yields the protein CASSDSRAGLSSTQYF.

There are many counts of this clonotype. The chain joins TRBV6-5 to TRBJ2-4; D is possibly TRBD2 (5 bases). The CDR3 covers 14 residues. The V gene lost 4 bases and the J gene lost 0 bases, with 7 bases spanning the gap. Per the germline V gene, CDR1 is MNHEY and CDR2 is SVGAGI. CDR3 coding DNA: TGTGCCAGCAGTTCGGGATTAGCCAAAAACATTCAGTACTTC. It translates to CASSSGLAKNIQYF.

This clonotype was observed many times. The chain carries TRBV12-3 or TRBV12-4 and TRBJ1-2, with no clear D. Trimming stripped 3 bases from V and 5 bases from J, with 10 bases between. This CDR3 comprises 13 residues. The DNA for the CDR3 is TGTGCCAGCAGTTTGGGCGGGAGATATGGCTACACCTTC. Protein: CASSLGGRYGYTF.

There are a few counts of this clonotype. V usage is TRBV2 and J usage is TRBJ2-3; 10 bases match TRBD2. Germline V gives CDR1 SNHLY, CDR2 FYNNEI. The CDR3 totals 14 residues. Trimming cost V 4 bases and J 6 bases; bases outside gene matches: 4. The chain's CDR3 is CASSVAGGLDTQYF. As DNA, the CDR3 is TGTGCCAGCAGTGTAGCGGGGGGCCTTGATACGCAGTATTTT. The whole variable domain, filled in from reference TRBV2 and TRBJ2-3, reads EPEVTQTPSHQVTQMGQEVILRCVPISNHLYFYWYRQILGQKVEFLVSFYNNEISEKSEIFDDQFSVERPDGSNFTLKIRSTKLEDSAMYFCASSVAGGLDTQYFGPGTRLTVL.

In this sample, this clonotype turned up many times. J is TRBJ2-5 and V is TRBV6-6; 9 nucleotides align to TRBD1. The V segment lost 6 bases and the J segment 4 bases; nucleotides outside the gene matches: 6. The CDR3 is 14 amino acids. Germline assignment: CDR1 MNHNY and CDR2 SVGAGI (reference sequence). The CDR3, as DNA: TGTGCCAGCAGGGGACAGGGAATGGTAGAGACCCAGTACTTC. This gives the protein CASRGQGMVETQYF.

This clonotype was detected many times. This chain links TRBV6-5 with TRBJ2-7; D is ambiguous. V lost 2 bases, J lost 1 base, and 12 bases lay in between. CDR1 is MNHEY and CDR2 is SVGAGI in the germline V gene. This CDR3 contains 15 residues. The CDR3: CASSYNPAGSYEQYF. CDR3 in DNA: TGTGCCAGCAGTTACAACCCAGCAGGTTCCTACGAGCAGTACTTC.

This clonotype was counted ten times or more. The chain recombines TRBV5-1 with TRBJ2-2, with TRBD1 matching 7 bases. The CDR3 spans 15 residues. J lost 3 bases, V lost 0 bases, and 2 bases had no gene match. The germline V gene has CDR1 SGHRS and CDR2 YFSETQ. CDR3 nucleotides: TGCGCCAGCAGCTTGGTCGGGACAGACACCGGGGAGCTGTTTTTT. It yields the protein CASSLVGTDTGELFF. Looking up the rest from reference TRBV5-1 and TRBJ2-2 gives the full variable domain: KAGVTQTPRYLIKTRGQQVTLSCSPISGHRSVSWYQQTPGQGLQFLFEYFSETQRNKGNFPGRFSGRQFSNSRSEMNVSTLELGDSALYLCASSLVGTDTGELFFGEGSRLTVL.

In this sample, this clonotype turned up many times. CDR3 DNA: TGCAGTGCTAGAAGAGACACGAACACCGGGGAGCTGTTTTTT. It codes for CSARRDTNTGELFF. J is TRBJ2-2 and V is TRBV20-1; D gene unclear. The ends were cut back, 2 bases at V and 0 bases at J, with 7 bases in the middle. This CDR3 spans 14 amino acids. The germline gives CDR1 DFQATT, CDR2 SNEGSKA (reference sequence).